The present entry profiles one T cell receptor (beta chain) with its context. Its antigen is unidentified. Sequencing of TCR beta covered CD8+ and CD4+ T cells obtained from blood. Susac syndrome patients met recently defined diagnostic criteria for definite or probable disease. V dropped 5 bases and J dropped 4 bases, with 9 bases sitting between them. Germline CDR1 reads SGHRS; CDR2 reads YFSETQ. This CDR3 region has 12 residues. This specimen belongs to a study of CD8 T cells in Susac syndrome. Study in general: Susac syndrome patients were untreated, on corticosteroids with some adding intravenous immunoglobulin, or on intravenous immunoglobulin only. Study-level results: Susac-specific public clones were found in total CD8+ and CD8+ TEMRA repertoires, numbering sixteen and five, respectively.

RNA totalling about 0.5 to 1 ug underwent reverse transcription with random hexamers. TCRdb reanalysed the immunoSEQ multiplex PCR reads using MiXCR and keeps one entry per CDR3 protein. Found here are about 130,000 distinct CDR3 sequences, 95% of them singletons; the top ten hold under 0.2%. The chain links TRBV5-1 to TRBJ2-5; a possible D gene is TRBD2 (5 bases). This receptor was identified in a human donor with Susac syndrome. The specimen sequenced was CD8+ T cells from PBMCs. DNA of the CDR3: TGCGCCAGCAGACATGCGGGAGAGACCCAGTACTTC. It specifies CASRHAGETQYF.